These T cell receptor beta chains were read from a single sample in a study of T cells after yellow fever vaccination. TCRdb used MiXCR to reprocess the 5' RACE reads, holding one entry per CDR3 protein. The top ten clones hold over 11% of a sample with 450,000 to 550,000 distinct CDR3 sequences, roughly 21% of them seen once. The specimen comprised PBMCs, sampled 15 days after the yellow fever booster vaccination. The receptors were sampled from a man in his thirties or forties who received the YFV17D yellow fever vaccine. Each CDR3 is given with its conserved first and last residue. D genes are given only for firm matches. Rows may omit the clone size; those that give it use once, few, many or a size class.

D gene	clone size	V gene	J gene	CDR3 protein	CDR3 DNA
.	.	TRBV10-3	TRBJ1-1	CAISDLGGQTEAFF	TGTGCCATCAGTGATCTTGGTGGCCAGACTGAAGCTTTCTTT
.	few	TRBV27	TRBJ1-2	CASSSTQRNYGYTF	TGTGCCAGCAGTTCCACCCAACGTAACTATGGCTACACCTTC
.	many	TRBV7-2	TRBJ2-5	CASSLSLGETQYF	TGTGCCAGCAGCTTAAGTCTTGGGGAGACCCAGTACTTC
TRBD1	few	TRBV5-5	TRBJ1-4	CASSRQGMNEKLFF	TGTGCCAGCAGCCGACAGGGAATGAATGAAAAACTGTTTTTT
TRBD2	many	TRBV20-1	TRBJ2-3	CSAGESGRVADTQYF	TGCAGTGCGGGAGAGAGCGGGAGGGTGGCAGATACGCAGTATTTT
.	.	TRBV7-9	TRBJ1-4	CASSSDRDGRPKLFF	TGTGCCAGCAGCTCAGATCGGGACGGTAGGCCAAAACTGTTTTTT
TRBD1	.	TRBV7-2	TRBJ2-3	CASSVQGQGFDTQYF	TGTGCCAGCAGCGTACAGGGGCAGGGTTTTGATACGCAGTATTTT
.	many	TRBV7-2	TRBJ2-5	CASSSVDGSKTQYF	TGTGCCAGCAGCTCGGTGGATGGGAGCAAGACCCAGTACTTC
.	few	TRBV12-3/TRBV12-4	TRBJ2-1	CASSLRLAGMRYNEQFF	TGTGCCAGCAGTTTAAGGCTAGCTGGAATGCGCTACAATGAGCAGTTCTTC
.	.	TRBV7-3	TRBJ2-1	CASSSLASVQFF	TGTGCCAGCAGCTCCTTGGCGAGTGTGCAGTTCTTC
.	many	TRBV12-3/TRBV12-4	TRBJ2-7	CASSLLAVPYEQYF	TGTGCCAGCAGTTTGTTAGCGGTTCCCTACGAGCAGTACTTC
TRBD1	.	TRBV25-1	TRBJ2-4	CASSYRDRGREGAKNIQYF	TGTGCCAGCAGTTACCGGGACAGGGGGCGCGAGGGGGCCAAAAACATTCAGTACTTC
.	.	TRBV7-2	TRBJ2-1	CASSLARANEQFF	TGTGCCAGCAGCTTAGCCCGGGCCAATGAGCAGTTCTTC
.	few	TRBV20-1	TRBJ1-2	CSARDSPVPGWDKSSYGYTF	TGCAGTGCTAGAGATTCGCCTGTACCCGGATGGGACAAATCCAGCTATGGCTACACCTTC
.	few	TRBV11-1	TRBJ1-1	CASSLVKGPGLLGTEAFF	TGTGCCAGCAGCTTAGTCAAGGGACCGGGGCTTCTCGGCACTGAAGCTTTCTTT
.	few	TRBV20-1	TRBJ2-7	CSARDLGGPNLYEQYF	TGCAGTGCTAGAGATCTTGGCGGACCGAACCTCTACGAGCAGTACTTC
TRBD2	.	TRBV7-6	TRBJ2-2	CASSLVWASGSNTGELFF	TGTGCCAGCAGCTTAGTATGGGCTAGCGGGTCGAACACCGGGGAGCTGTTTTTT
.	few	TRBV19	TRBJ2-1	CATTGRSYNEQFF	TGTGCCACCACAGGCCGATCCTACAATGAGCAGTTCTTC
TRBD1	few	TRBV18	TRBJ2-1	CASSRDGTGNNEQFF	TGTGCCAGCTCACGGGACGGGACAGGCAACAATGAGCAGTTCTTC
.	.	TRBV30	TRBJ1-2	CARRTGTYGYTF	TGTGCCCGGAGAACCGGGACCTATGGCTACACCTTC
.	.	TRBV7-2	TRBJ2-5	CASSFRREETQYF	TGTGCCAGCAGCTTCAGGCGGGAAGAGACCCAGTACTTC
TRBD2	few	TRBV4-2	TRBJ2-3	CASSHAGGPDTQYF	TGTGCCAGCAGCCACGCGGGAGGCCCAGATACGCAGTATTTT
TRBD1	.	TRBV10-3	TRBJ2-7	CAINGQGLTYEQYF	TGTGCCATCAATGGACAGGGGTTAACCTACGAGCAGTACTTC
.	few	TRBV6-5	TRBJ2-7	CASSYSGGGQYF	TGTGCCAGCAGTTACTCGGGAGGGGGGCAGTACTTC
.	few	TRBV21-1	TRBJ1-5	CASSMGQGINQPQHF	TGTGCCAGCAGCATGGGACAGGGCATCAATCAGCCCCAGCATTTT
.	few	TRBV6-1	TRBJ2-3	CASRNQLSPSDTQYF	TGTGCCAGCAGGAACCAACTATCCCCCTCTGATACGCAGTATTTT
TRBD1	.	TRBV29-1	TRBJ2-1	CSALTGQANEQFF	TGCAGCGCCCTGACAGGGCAAGCAAATGAGCAGTTCTTC
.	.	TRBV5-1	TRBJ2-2	CASSLMHANTGELFF	TGCGCCAGTAGCTTGATGCACGCGAACACCGGGGAGCTGTTTTTT
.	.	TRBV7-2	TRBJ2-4	CASSLTNLQGVHIQYF	TGTGCCAGCAGCTTAACGAATCTCCAGGGAGTTCACATTCAGTACTTC